This TCR beta chain originates from a study of molecular identifiers for immune sequencing clone quantification. CDR1 GTSNPN and CDR2 SVGIG come from the germline V gene (reference sequence). V was pared by 5 bases and J by 2 bases, with 10 bases between. This CDR3 spans 12 amino acids. TCRdb re-derived calls from the PCR reads in MiXCR, one entry per CDR3 protein. The repertoire holds some 100,000 distinct CDR3 sequences, roughly 20% seen once, with around 0.88% in the top ten. A CD8+CD4-CCR7+CD45RA+ phenotype served as the sorting definition for naive CD8 T cells. This clonotype was observed at least ten times.

This TCR came from a human donor in good health. Some libraries in this study had Jurkat cell RNA spiked in. The rearrangement joins TRBV30 to TRBJ2-7; weak D call: TRBD2 (6 bases). The specimen sequenced was naive CD8+ T cells from blood, with Jurkat cell RNA spiked in. Documented subset: FACS-sorted CD8+CD4-CCR7+CD45RA+ naive T cells. CDR3 in amino acids: CAWGGAAYEQYF. CDR3 in DNA: TGTGCCTGGGGCGGGGCAGCCTACGAGCAGTACTTC.